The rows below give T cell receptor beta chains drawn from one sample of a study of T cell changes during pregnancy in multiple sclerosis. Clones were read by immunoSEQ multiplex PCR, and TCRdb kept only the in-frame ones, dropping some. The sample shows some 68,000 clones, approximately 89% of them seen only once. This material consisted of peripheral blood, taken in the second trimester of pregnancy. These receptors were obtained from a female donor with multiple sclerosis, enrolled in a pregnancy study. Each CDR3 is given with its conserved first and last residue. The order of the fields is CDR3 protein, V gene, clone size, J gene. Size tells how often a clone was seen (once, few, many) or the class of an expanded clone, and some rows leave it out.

CASSLEFAGQGVAAFF | TRBV11-2 | . | TRBJ1-1
CSARNWANQYF | TRBV20-1 | . | TRBJ2-4
CASSAGQGISEQYF | TRBV7-9 | . | TRBJ2-7
CSGSDTEAFF | TRBV29-1 | . | TRBJ1-1
CASSFSDGGGYGYTF | TRBV5-1 | . | TRBJ1-2
CASSDQVSSTEAFF | TRBV25-1 | . | TRBJ1-1
CASSAQTGYDSEQYF | TRBV6-5 | . | TRBJ2-7
CASSTRPGGEQYF | TRBV5-6 | . | TRBJ2-7
CASSLGQADTQYF | TRBV7-9 | . | TRBJ2-3
CASSYGGRASTDTQYF | TRBV6-6 | once | TRBJ2-3
CASSQPGQGVSQYF | TRBV7-2 | . | TRBJ2-5
CASSLTLWARSNYGYTF | TRBV7-9 | . | TRBJ1-2
CASSKAGQGSGYEQYF | TRBV21-1 | . | TRBJ2-7
CASSISGRALNEQFF | TRBV19 | . | TRBJ2-1
CASSFLRGRSGTEAFF | TRBV11-2 | few | TRBJ1-1
CAWSVDRGAFF | TRBV30 | . | TRBJ1-1
CASSWRQYDEQYF | TRBV27 | . | TRBJ2-7
CASSRDSTYEQYF | TRBV18 | . | TRBJ2-7
CASSSGLAEMGTGELFF | TRBV5-1 | . | TRBJ2-2
CASSLAIGTAGNTIYF | TRBV5-1 | . | TRBJ1-3
CASGDSSHSNQPQHF | TRBV12-5 | . | TRBJ1-5
CASSLTGAREQYF | TRBV11-2 | once | TRBJ2-7
CASSKIRDSYNEQFF | TRBV5-1 | . | TRBJ2-1
CASSLWREQFF | TRBV7-2 | . | TRBJ2-1
CASRPPGSGRPYEQYF | TRBV7-2 | . | TRBJ2-7
CASSMGLQGAADPPLHF | TRBV19 | . | TRBJ1-6
CASSEPGTSPDTQYF | TRBV6-1 | . | TRBJ2-3
CASSLGGTGANVLTF | TRBV5-4 | once | TRBJ2-6
CASSLSPGQGIPEAFF | TRBV19 | . | TRBJ1-1
CASSLERGTEAFF | TRBV7-2 | . | TRBJ1-1
CASSLAGGFTGELFF | TRBV5-1 | . | TRBJ2-2
CASSAGSTGELFF | TRBV6-4 | . | TRBJ2-2
CASRQGESYEQYF | TRBV5-1 | . | TRBJ2-7
CASGVTYNSPLHF | TRBV27 | . | TRBJ1-6
CASSIPSGPRDTQYF | TRBV19 | . | TRBJ2-3
CASGLGLAGSYNEQFF | TRBV12-5 | . | TRBJ2-1
CAASPQGGTQETQYF | TRBV19 | . | TRBJ2-5
CASSNSGATGAFF | TRBV6-5 | . | TRBJ1-1
CASSLDGLGGWNEQFF | TRBV5-4 | . | TRBJ2-1
CASSRGTGGSYEQYF | TRBV19 | . | TRBJ2-7
CTSSQDGTGPYGYTF | TRBV4-3 | . | TRBJ1-2
CASSRLRTGRVGTEAFF | TRBV28 | . | TRBJ1-1
CASSVGTREDEQYF | TRBV2 | . | TRBJ2-7
CATRDIYNEQFF | TRBV6-6 | . | TRBJ2-1
CASSPLRTTTKGEQYF | TRBV7-9 | . | TRBJ2-7
CAWGTGGAFSEQFF | TRBV30 | . | TRBJ2-1
CASGPRGGEQFF | TRBV12-5 | once | TRBJ2-1
CASSLQGAGEKLFF | TRBV6-1 | . | TRBJ1-4
CASSPTAQGATEAFF | TRBV11-1 | once | TRBJ1-1
CASSLQGVREKLFF | TRBV5-1 | . | TRBJ1-4
CASSLERNEQYF | TRBV7-9 | . | TRBJ2-7
CSVEDPWGLYEQYF | TRBV29-1 | . | TRBJ2-7
CASSLTLTGNEQFF | TRBV7-3 | . | TRBJ2-1
CASSPGLAGGDTQYF | TRBV7-9 | . | TRBJ2-3
CASSPAGGGYNGYTF | TRBV5-6 | . | TRBJ1-2